This T cell receptor beta chain was sequenced during a study of T cell responses to AZD1222 COVID-19 vaccine. Overall study findings and caveats: Receipt of two AZD1222 doses was followed by a rise in Spike-specific TCR breadth and depth.

Clones were read by immunoSEQ multiplex PCR, and TCRdb kept only the in-frame ones, dropping some. The sample has some 120,000 clones; 84% are singletons. Regarding this clone: The antigen remains undetermined.

V was clipped by 6 bases and J by 2 bases; unmatched bases: 7. Germline-derived CDR1 and CDR2 are LGHDT and YNNKEL (reference sequence). The CDR3 contains 15 residues. The V call is TRBV3-1 (or the pseudogene TRBV3-2), the J call TRBJ2-3; the match to TRBD2 covers 8 bases. The TCR originated in an adult who received the AZD1222 COVID-19 vaccine. The starting material was peripheral blood, obtained 28 days after the second AZD1222 dose. CDR3 coding DNA: TGTGCCAGCAGTTGGCGGGGGGACTCCACAGATACGCAGTATTTT. As protein: CASSWRGDSTDTQYF.